This passage covers 20 T cell receptor beta chains from one sample sequenced in a study of cytomegalovirus exposure and HLA in healthy donors. It was with 60 Vbeta and 13 Jbeta primers that the PCR ran. Method: immunoSEQ multiplex PCR; TCRdb's copy keeps in-frame clones and lacks some. In the table there are 150,000 to 200,000 clones, approximately 83% of which are singletons. The sequencing input was PBMCs. The receptors here all came from a man between 18 and 29 years old in good health and CMV-seropositive.

Regarding this clone: The limits of the CDR3 on the DNA are not certain, so only TCRdb's listed CDR3 is given. The rearrangement uses TRBV5-4 and TRBJ1-2; the table's D gene call, TRBD1, was not cross checked with the DNA. Per germline, CDR1 SGHNT and CDR2 YYREEE (reference sequence). The length of the CDR3 is 13 amino acids, counting both ends. The CDR3 here is CASSLWGAGTRVF.

This clone was seen only once. The chain combines TRBV7-2 with TRBJ2-5; 7 nucleotides align to TRBD1. The J call may be mistaken, given a closer DNA end match to TRBJ2-7. The CDR3 extends over 15 amino acids. CDR1 is SGHTA and CDR2 is FQGNSA in the germline V gene. This CDR3 is CASSLTTGSSYEQYF. CDR3 DNA: TGTGCCAGCAGCTTGACGACAGGGTCATCCTACGAGCAGTACTTC.

The chain carries TRBV5-1 and TRBJ2-7, with TRBD1 matching 8 bases. Germline CDR1 SGHRS, CDR2 YFSETQ. The CDR3 has 17 amino acids. J gave up 0 bases and V 0 bases, and 8 bases lay outside the gene matches. In DNA, the CDR3 is TGCGCCAGCAGCTTGGGAGAAACAGGGGGATCCTCCTACGAGCAGTACTTC. Translated: CASSLGETGGSSYEQYF.

The V and J genes are TRBV5-1 and TRBJ1-6, with TRBD1 as a possible D gene (6 bases). This CDR3 spans 14 amino acids. Trimming took 4 bases from V and 9 from J, leaving 14 bases between them. Germline V gives CDR1 SGHRS, CDR2 YFSETQ. CDR3 amino acids: CASSPLGATSPLHF. CDR3 nucleotide sequence: TGCGCCAGCAGCCCGTTGGGGGCTACTTCACCCCTCCACTTT.

V gene TRBV19 combines with J gene TRBJ2-5, with D possibly being TRBD2 (6 bases). Between the trimmed V and J ends, which lost 0 bases and 0 bases, there was a span of 8 bases. Germline-derived CDR1 and CDR2 are LNHDA and SQIVND (reference sequence). This CDR3 spans 15 amino acids. This CDR3 reads CASSIDGGYQETQYF. The CDR3 DNA reads as TGTGCCAGTAGTATAGATGGAGGGTACCAAGAGACCCAGTACTTC.

The V gene is TRBV6-1, the J gene TRBJ2-2; tentatively, D is TRBD1 (7 bases). Germline values: CDR1 MNHNS, CDR2 SASEGT. The CDR3 is made up of 13 amino acids. As DNA, the CDR3 is TGTGCGGGGGGTCGACAGGGCACCGGGGAGCTGTTTTTT. Residues: CAGGRQGTGELFF.

CDR3 bases: TGTGCCAGTACTCAAAGGGGGACAGGGGATCAGCCCCAGCATTTT. This translates into CASTQRGTGDQPQHF. The chain joins TRBV19 to TRBJ1-5, with TRBD1 matching 10 bases. CDR3 length: 15 residues. From germline, CDR1 is LNHDA and CDR2 SQIVND (reference sequence). The V segment lost 7 bases and the J segment 5 bases; nucleotides outside the gene matches: 8.

The chain has TRBV9 and TRBJ1-1; D unresolved. With 0 bases removed from V and 10 bases from J, the gap between germline ends came to 16 bases. The CDR3 consists of 14 residues. Germline-derived CDR1 and CDR2 are SGDLS and YYNGEE. In nucleotides, the CDR3 is TGTGCCAGCAGCGTAGGTTCGGCCGAGGGAATAGCTTTCTTT. As protein: CASSVGSAEGIAFF.

This chain links TRBV2 with TRBJ1-1; D is unclear. The CDR3 covers 11 residues. Germline CDR1 and CDR2: SNHLY and FYNNEI. Trimming stripped 5 bases from V and 11 bases from J, with 12 bases between. The DNA of the CDR3 is TGTGCCAGCAGTCCCTGGACTGTGGCTTTCTTT. Its protein product is CASSPWTVAFF.

This chain connects TRBV9 to TRBJ1-2, with D maybe TRBD1 (5 bases). The CDR3 spans 15 residues. Germline CDR1 SGDLS, CDR2 YYNGEE. V was cut by 0 bases and J by 8 bases, with 17 bases left in between. The CDR3 coding sequence is TGTGCCAGCAGCGTAGGGAACAGGCCGGAGGGGGGCTACACCTTC. It specifies CASSVGNRPEGGYTF.

The chain uses TRBV6-1 and TRBJ2-5, with D hard to call. CDR1 and CDR2 (germline): MNHNS, SASEGT. V shed 6 bases and J shed 8 bases, with 19 bases lying between them. The CDR3 is 14 residues long. CDR3 bases: TGTGCCAGCAGACCCGTGGGCAGATTGGAAACCCAGTACTTC. It codes for CASRPVGRLETQYF.

This chain joins TRBV5-4 and TRBJ2-3; 7 nucleotides line up with TRBD2. Germline trimming cut 4 bases from V and 2 bases from J; bases unmatched to any gene: 7. Per the germline V gene, CDR1 is SGHNT and CDR2 is YYREEE (reference sequence). The CDR3 is 15 residues long. CDR3: CASSNHGGNTDTQYF. The DNA of the CDR3 is TGTGCCAGCAGCAACCACGGGGGGAACACAGATACGCAGTATTTT.

V usage is TRBV4-2 and J usage is TRBJ1-4; D is unresolved. The CDR3 has 15 residues. V was pared by 4 bases and J by 6 bases, with 15 bases between. The germline CDR1 and CDR2 sequences are LGHNA and YNFKEQ. For the CDR3, the DNA is TGTGCCAGCAGCCCCTTACGCGTAAGCGATGAAAAACTGTTTTTT. It translates to CASSPLRVSDEKLFF.

The chain employs TRBV11-2 and TRBJ1-1; D ambiguous. Per germline, CDR1 SGHAT and CDR2 FQNNGV. This CDR3 is built from 18 residues. Trimming took 1 base from V and 11 from J, leaving 29 bases between them. The CDR3 nucleotides read TGTGCCAGCAGCTTAGTATCCCCGCGAGAGGGAATGAGAACACGGGCTTTCTTT. This gives the protein CASSLVSPREGMRTRAFF. The full variable domain, completed using reference TRBV11-2 and TRBJ1-1, is EAGVAQSPRYKIIEKRQSVAFWCNPISGHATLYWYQQILGQGPKLLIQFQNNGVVDDSQLPKDRFSAERLKGVDSTLKIQPAKLEDSAVYLCASSLVSPREGMRTRAFFGQGTRLTVV.

V and J are TRBV19 and TRBJ2-7, with 9 bases aligning to TRBD1. The V gene's germline CDR1 is LNHDA and CDR2 SQIVND (reference sequence). The CDR3 runs 15 residues. The junction had 10 bases not matched to a gene; V was cut back by 5 bases and J by 5 bases. DNA of the CDR3: TGTGCCAGTAGTCTACGGGACAGGGTCCTCGACGAGCAGTACTTC. It codes for CASSLRDRVLDEQYF. Looking up the rest from reference TRBV19 and TRBJ2-7 gives the full variable domain: DGGITQSPKYLFRKEGQNVTLSCEQNLNHDAMYWYRQDPGQGLRLIYYSQIVNDFQKGDIAEGYSVSREKKESFPLTVTSAQKNPTAFYLCASSLRDRVLDEQYFGPGTRLTVT.

This clone appeared once. The gene calls are TRBV5-4 and TRBJ2-5, with a tentative D call TRBD1 (6 bases). Germline V lookup: CDR1 SGHNT, CDR2 YYREEE (reference sequence). Trimming cost V 1 base and J 5 bases, with 12 bases left between them. The CDR3 runs 14 residues. CDR3 protein: CASSLRTAPETQYF. DNA of the CDR3: TGTGCCAGCAGCTTGAGGACAGCACCGGAGACCCAGTACTTC.

The V and J genes are TRBV9 and TRBJ2-1; 11 bases line up with TRBD2. There are 16 residues in the CDR3. Per germline, CDR1 SGDLS and CDR2 YYNGEE. The V segment lost 4 bases and the J segment 4 bases; nucleotides outside the gene matches: 7. CDR3 bases: TGTGCCAGCAGCCCTCGACTAGCGGGGTCTTACAATGAGCAGTTCTTC. It specifies CASSPRLAGSYNEQFF.

This chain links TRBV11-2 with TRBJ2-7, with D tentatively TRBD1 (6 bases). The CDR3 extends over 17 amino acids. The germline V gene has CDR1 SGHAT and CDR2 FQNNGV. The V and J ends lost 4 bases and 3 bases respectively, with 22 bases between them. The CDR3 bases are TGTGCCAGCAGCTCGGTAGCCGGGACAAGAAGGGACTACGAGCAGTACTTC. Encoded protein: CASSSVAGTRRDYEQYF.

The CDR3 nucleotides read TGCGCCAGCAGTCGAGGACAGAATAATAACTATGGCTACACCTTC. Protein product: CASSRGQNNNYGYTF. This sequence joins TRBV10-2 and TRBJ1-2; a possible D gene is TRBD1 (6 bases). V was shortened by 5 bases and J by 1 base, with 14 bases between the two germline ends. The germline V gene encodes CDR1 WSHSY and CDR2 SAAADI. The CDR3 consists of 15 residues.

Points on this clone: Other DNA variants within this sample encode the same CDR3. The chain links TRBV2 to TRBJ2-1; D gene ambiguous. Trimming pared 4 bases from V and 3 bases from J, leaving 7 bases between. CDR1 and CDR2 from the germline V gene are SNHLY and FYNNEI. The CDR3 has 13 amino acids. The CDR3 coding sequence is TGTGCCAGCAGTGGTACGGGCTACAATGAGCAGTTCTTC. This sequence encodes CASSGTGYNEQFF.